This T cell receptor beta chain emerged from a study of cytomegalovirus exposure and HLA in healthy donors. PCR amplification relied on 60 Vbeta primers (plus 13 Jbeta primers). Clones were read by immunoSEQ multiplex PCR, and TCRdb kept only the in-frame ones, dropping some. The sample lists about 200,000 clones; approximately 80% were seen once. Germline assignment: CDR1 LNHDA and CDR2 SQIVND (reference sequence). This CDR3 has 13 amino acids. The chain uses TRBV19 and TRBJ2-5; 7 bases fit TRBD1. TRBJ2-7 explains the end of the DNA better; the J call may be wrong. The sequenced material came from PBMCs. The clonotype originates from a woman between 25 and 40 years old in good health and CMV-seronegative. CDR3 amino acids: CASSIGTGVEQYF. The CDR3 nucleotides are TGTGCCAGTAGTATAGGCACAGGGGTCGAGCAGTACTTC.